A single sample gave rise to the 29 T cell receptor beta chains below, sequenced in a study of control samples from healthy donors and cancer patients. The method was immunoSEQ multiplex PCR; TCRdb's version includes in-frame clones alone and lacks a portion of them. The sample lists approximately 150,000 clones, about 95% occurring once. The sequenced sample consisted of PBMCs. The receptor source for this set is a man between 60 and 75 years old with colorectal cancer.

This sequence joins TRBV2 and TRBJ2-1; D is undetermined. With 2 bases removed from V and 3 bases from J, the gap between germline ends came to 8 bases. This CDR3 is 14 amino acids long. Per germline, CDR1 SNHLY and CDR2 FYNNEI. The CDR3 sequence: CASSEPVGYNEQFF. In DNA form, the CDR3 reads TGTGCCAGCAGTGAACCAGTGGGCTACAATGAGCAGTTCTTC.

The genes are TRBV5-6 and TRBJ2-7; 7 bases map to TRBD1. The CDR3 has 14 amino acids. The V segment lost 4 bases and the J segment 3 bases; nucleotides outside the gene matches: 7. Germline V gene lookup returns CDR1 SGHDT and CDR2 YYEEEE. In nucleotides, the CDR3 is TGTGCCAGCAGCGACGACAGGGTTGGCTACGAGCAGTACTTC. It yields the protein CASSDDRVGYEQYF.

The chain joins TRBV7-6 to TRBJ1-2; TRBD1 is a possible D gene (6 bases). The ends were cut back, 1 base at V and 8 bases at J, with 11 bases in the middle. In germline, CDR1 is SGHVS, CDR2 FNYEAQ. The CDR3 runs to 13 residues. CDR3 sequence (DNA): TGTGCCAGCAGCTTAGGGTCAGGGACAGGCTACACCTTC. It is translated as CASSLGSGTGYTF.

A word on this clone: A junction boundary mismatches the germline segment, possibly from a read error. CDR3 region: CARSRGGETYAQYF. DNA of the CDR3: TGCGCCCGCAGTCGAGGGGGGGAAACCTACGCGCAGTACTTC. J is TRBJ2-7 and V is TRBV5-1; a weak D match, TRBD2 (7 bases). Germline V lookup: CDR1 SGHRS, CDR2 YFSETQ. The CDR3 contains 14 residues.

V usage is TRBV5-4 and J usage is TRBJ2-7; 10 bases map to TRBD1. Germline values: CDR1 SGHNT, CDR2 YYREEE (reference sequence). V trimming: 3 bases; J trimming: 2 bases; junction bases outside the gene matches: 5. This CDR3 is built from 15 residues. The CDR3 sequence is CASSSDRGVTYEQYF. The CDR3 DNA reads as TGTGCCAGCAGCTCGGACAGGGGGGTAACCTACGAGCAGTACTTC.

CDR3 nucleotides: TGTGCCAGCAGTTACTCGGGTAGTATGAACACTGAAGCTTTCTTT. This translates into CASSYSGSMNTEAFF. The chain joins TRBV6-5 to TRBJ1-1; unclear D gene. Germline V gene lookup returns CDR1 MNHEY and CDR2 SVGAGI. Trimming stripped 0 bases from V and 0 bases from J, with 8 bases between. This CDR3 is 15 amino acids long.

Regarding this clone: The sample contains more than one DNA sequence encoding this CDR3. This chain links TRBV5-1 with TRBJ2-7; possibly TRBD1 for D (5 bases). The ends were cut back, 5 bases at V and 3 bases at J, with 15 bases in the middle. CDR3 size: 14 residues. The germline CDR1 and CDR2 sequences are SGHRS and YFSETQ. CDR3 in amino acids: CASSPQGLSYEQYF. CDR3 coding DNA: TGCGCCAGCAGTCCTCAGGGCCTGAGCTACGAGCAGTACTTC.

This clone showed up just once. The chain employs TRBV11-2 and TRBJ1-6, with 12 bases aligning to TRBD1. The ends lost 1 base at V and 10 bases at J; junction bases unmatched: 5. The V gene's germline CDR1 is SGHAT and CDR2 FQNNGV. This CDR3 has 16 residues. CDR3 coding DNA: TGTGCCAGCAGCTTAGCTGAGGGACAGGGGGCATCACCCCTCCACTTT. It is translated as CASSLAEGQGASPLHF.

The V gene is TRBV5-1, the J gene TRBJ2-7; unclear D gene. Per germline, CDR1 SGHRS and CDR2 YFSETQ. The CDR3 contains 10 residues. Deletions cut 3 bases from V and 6 bases from J, with 4 bases between. CDR3 protein: CASSCSEQYF. The CDR3 region has the DNA TGCGCCAGCAGCTGTAGCGAGCAGTACTTC. Based on the CDR3 plus reference TRBV5-1 and TRBJ2-7, the full variable domain is KAGVTQTPRYLIKTRGQQVTLSCSPISGHRSVSWYQQTPGQGLQFLFEYFSETQRNKGNFPGRFSGRQFSNSRSEMNVSTLELGDSALYLCASSCSEQYFGPGTRLTVT.

This rearrangement joins TRBV4-3 to TRBJ1-2; D might be TRBD1 (5 bases). The CDR3 sequence is 14 residues long. Per germline, CDR1 LGHNA and CDR2 YSLEER. V lost 2 bases and J 10 bases, leaving 17 bases between the germline ends. This CDR3 reads CASSQYGQDGTYTF. CDR3 nucleotide sequence: TGCGCCAGCAGCCAATATGGCCAGGATGGGACCTACACCTTC.

The V call is TRBV19, the J call TRBJ2-3, with D possibly TRBD2 on 7 matching bases. The CDR3 extends over 16 amino acids. The germline V gene encodes CDR1 LNHDA and CDR2 SQIVND (reference sequence). The V and J ends lost 1 base and 4 bases respectively, with 15 bases between them. Written as DNA, the CDR3 is TGTGCCAGTAGTATAGCCGGGGGGCCGGGGGCAGATACGCAGTATTTT. It is translated as CASSIAGGPGADTQYF.

The chain carries TRBV18 and TRBJ1-5, with TRBD1 matching over 10 bases. The J segment lost 6 bases and the V segment lost 6 bases, leaving 11 bases of the junction unmatched. Germline lookup yields CDR1 KGHSH and CDR2 LQKENI. The CDR3 loop spans 16 amino acids. The CDR3 sequence is CASSTGTGAISQPQHF. As DNA, the CDR3 is TGTGCCAGCTCGACCGGGACAGGGGCGATTAGTCAGCCCCAGCATTTT.

V and J are TRBV10-3 and TRBJ2-1; D is perhaps TRBD2 (6 bases). The V end was cut by 7 bases, the J end by 8 bases, with 15 bases between. The CDR3 covers 13 residues. Germline CDR1 reads ENHRY; CDR2 reads SYGVKD. In DNA, the CDR3 is TGTGCCATCAATAGGGCCGGGGAGGATGAGCAGTTCTTC. Protein sequence: CAINRAGEDEQFF.

V gene TRBV11-2 combines with J gene TRBJ1-1, with D unclear. The V end lost 4 bases, the J end lost 1 base, and 19 bases lay between the germline ends. From germline, CDR1 is SGHAT and CDR2 FQNNGV. CDR3 length: 17 residues. The CDR3 DNA reads TGTGCCAGCAGCTCGGTCGTTAGAGGCCGGGGGAACACTGAAGCTTTCTTT. It codes for CASSSVVRGRGNTEAFF.

V usage is TRBV3-1 (or the pseudogene TRBV3-2) and J usage is TRBJ2-3, with a weak D call TRBD2 (6 bases). Trimming removed 1 base from V and 5 bases from J, with 13 bases in between. This CDR3 has 15 residues. Germline-derived CDR1 and CDR2 are LGHDT and YNNKEL (reference sequence). CDR3 nucleotides: TGTGCCAGCAGCCAAGGGGGCGGGGTCGGAGATACGCAGTATTTT. Amino acid sequence: CASSQGGGVGDTQYF.

CDR3 protein: CASSLRRLGYGYTF. In DNA form, the CDR3 reads TGCGCCAGCAGCTTGCGGAGGTTGGGCTATGGCTACACCTTC. The chain joins TRBV5-1 to TRBJ1-2; D is uncertain. V was trimmed by 1 base and J by 4 bases, leaving 11 bases between them. Germline CDR1 is SGHRS and CDR2 is YFSETQ. CDR3 size: 14 residues. The complete variable domain, with remaining parts taken from reference TRBV5-1 and TRBJ1-2, reads KAGVTQTPRYLIKTRGQQVTLSCSPISGHRSVSWYQQTPGQGLQFLFEYFSETQRNKGNFPGRFSGRQFSNSRSEMNVSTLELGDSALYLCASSLRRLGYGYTFGSGTRLTVV.

J is TRBJ2-3 and V is TRBV5-5; either TRBD1 or TRBD2 may supply D (5 bases each). Per the germline V gene, CDR1 is SGHKS and CDR2 is YYEKEE (reference sequence). The germline V and J ends were trimmed by 3 bases and 4 bases, with 15 bases remaining between them. This CDR3 spans 15 amino acids. The CDR3 sequence is CASSSLIVGADTQYF. The CDR3 DNA reads TGTGCCAGCAGCTCCCTCATCGTGGGGGCAGATACGCAGTATTTT.

The table lists this clone with a count of one. The chain couples TRBV18 to TRBJ1-4; TRBD1 matches at 8 bases. The CDR3 has 16 residues. The V gene end was trimmed by 3 bases and the J gene end by 5 bases; junction bases not matched to a gene: 8. Per germline, CDR1 KGHSH and CDR2 LQKENI. The CDR3 coding sequence is TGTGCCAGCTCACCCACCGTTAGACAGGGGAATGAAAAACTGTTTTTT. The encoded protein is CASSPTVRQGNEKLFF.

This clone appeared a single time. The V call is TRBV5-1, the J call TRBJ2-1; TRBD1 agrees at 10 bases. Per germline, CDR1 SGHRS and CDR2 YFSETQ. The V gene end was trimmed by 4 bases and the J gene end by 4 bases; junction bases not matched to a gene: 5. This CDR3 contains 15 residues. CDR3 bases: TGCGCCAGCAGCAAGGACAGGGGGGAGTACAATGAGCAGTTCTTC. It specifies CASSKDRGEYNEQFF.

The chain combines TRBV5-1 with TRBJ1-1; 9 positions match TRBD1. CDR3 length: 14 residues. Germline V gene sequence: CDR1 SGHRS, CDR2 YFSETQ. Trimming cost V 5 bases and J 4 bases; bases outside gene matches: 6. The CDR3 protein is CASRRDRVGTEAFF. The CDR3 coding sequence is TGCGCCAGCAGACGGGACAGGGTCGGCACTGAAGCTTTCTTT.

A remark on this clone: This sample includes further DNA sequences coding for the same CDR3. This chain connects TRBV7-2 to TRBJ1-6; no clear D. The V and J ends lost 1 base and 0 bases respectively, with 7 bases between them. Germline V gene lookup returns CDR1 SGHTA and CDR2 FQGNSA. The CDR3 runs 16 residues. The DNA for the CDR3 is TGTGCCAGCAGCTTAGGTGGAGGCTCCTATAATTCACCCCTCCACTTT. It specifies CASSLGGGSYNSPLHF. The variable domain in full, with the rest retrieved from reference TRBV7-2 and TRBJ1-6, is GAGVSQSPSNKVTEKGKDVELRCDPISGHTALYWYRQSLGQGLEFLIYFQGNSAPDKSGLPSDRFSAERTGGSVSTLTIQRTQQEDSAVYLCASSLGGGSYNSPLHFGNGTRLTVT.

V is TRBV2 and J is TRBJ1-4, with 9 bases identical to TRBD1. V shed 6 bases and J 7 bases; nucleotides not matched to a gene: 6. Germline V gene lookup returns CDR1 SNHLY and CDR2 FYNNEI. The CDR3 loop spans 14 amino acids. CDR3 protein: CASSYRGRGEKLFF. The CDR3 nucleotides are TGTGCCAGCAGCTACAGGGGGCGAGGTGAAAAACTGTTTTTT.

This rearrangement joins TRBV10-3 to TRBJ1-5, with D perhaps TRBD1 (6 bases). The V gene lost 9 bases and the J gene lost 5 bases, with 14 bases spanning the gap. The CDR3 has 13 residues. The germline V gene has CDR1 ENHRY and CDR2 SYGVKD. The CDR3 nucleotides are TGTGCCATTTCTGGGGGCGACGATCAGCCCCAGCATTTT. Protein: CAISGGDDQPQHF.

V usage is TRBV11-2 and J usage is TRBJ1-5; D is uncertain. Germline lookup yields CDR1 SGHAT and CDR2 FQNNGV. The CDR3 sequence is 15 residues long. With 5 bases removed from V and 0 bases from J, the gap between germline ends came to 11 bases. CDR3 sequence (DNA): TGTGCCAGCAGCCTCTCTACGGGTAGCAATCAGCCCCAGCATTTT. It specifies CASSLSTGSNQPQHF. Full variable domain (rest looked up from reference TRBV11-2 and TRBJ1-5): EAGVAQSPRYKIIEKRQSVAFWCNPISGHATLYWYQQILGQGPKLLIQFQNNGVVDDSQLPKDRFSAERLKGVDSTLKIQPAKLEDSAVYLCASSLSTGSNQPQHFGDGTRLSIL.

J is TRBJ1-2 and V is TRBV11-3; D possibly corresponds to TRBD1 (5 bases). The CDR3 loop spans 15 amino acids. Trimming took 2 bases from V and 4 from J, leaving 14 bases between them. CDR1 SGHNT and CDR2 YENEEA come from the germline V gene. CDR3 protein: CASSLPGRDFYGYTF. The CDR3 coding sequence is TGTGCCAGCAGCTTACCGGGCAGGGATTTCTATGGCTACACCTTC.

The V call is TRBV15, the J call TRBJ2-2; D gene ambiguous. The V gene lost 5 bases and the J gene lost 4 bases, with 8 bases spanning the gap. CDR1 LNHNV and CDR2 YYDKDF come from the germline V gene (reference sequence). The CDR3 length is 13 residues. The CDR3: CATSFGSTGELFF. CDR3 nucleotide sequence: TGTGCCACCAGCTTCGGGTCCACCGGGGAGCTGTTTTTT.

The V gene is TRBV12-3 or TRBV12-4, the J gene TRBJ2-4, with D uncertain. V was clipped by 3 bases and J by 7 bases, with 7 bases between them. CDR3 size: 12 residues. CDR3 sequence reads: CASSLGANIQYF. CDR3 DNA sequence: TGTGCCAGCAGTTTGGGTGCGAACATTCAGTACTTC.

J is TRBJ2-2 and V is TRBV6-6; the D is unclear. The CDR3 has 12 amino acids. Germline V gene sequence: CDR1 MNHNY, CDR2 SVGAGI (reference sequence). The V and J ends lost 6 bases and 6 bases respectively, with 8 bases between them. The CDR3 reads CASSPLAGELFF. CDR3 nucleotide sequence: TGTGCCAGCAGCCCCCTGGCCGGGGAGCTGTTTTTT.

This clone appeared once. J is TRBJ1-1 and V is TRBV12-3 or TRBV12-4; the D is unclear. The CDR3 loop spans 13 amino acids. The V end lost 3 bases, the J end lost 3 bases, and 8 bases lay between the germline ends. CDR3 sequence: CASSLVVDTEAFF. The CDR3 DNA reads TGTGCCAGCAGTTTGGTAGTTGACACTGAAGCTTTCTTT.